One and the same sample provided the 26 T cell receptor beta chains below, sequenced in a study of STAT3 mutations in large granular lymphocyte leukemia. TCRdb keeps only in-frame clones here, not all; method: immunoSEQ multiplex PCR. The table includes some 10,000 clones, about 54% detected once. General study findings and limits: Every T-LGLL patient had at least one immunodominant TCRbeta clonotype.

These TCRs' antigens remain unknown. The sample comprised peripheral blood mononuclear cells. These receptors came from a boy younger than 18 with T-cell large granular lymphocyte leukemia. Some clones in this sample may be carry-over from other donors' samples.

The CDR3 here is CASSPTPSYGYTF. The CDR3 bases are TGTGCCAGCAGCCCGACACCTAGCTATGGCTACACCTTC. J is TRBJ1-2 and V is TRBV14; D gene uncertain. V lost 4 bases to trimming and J lost 4 bases, with 10 bases between them. There are 13 residues in the CDR3. Germline lookup yields CDR1 SGHDN and CDR2 FVKESK.

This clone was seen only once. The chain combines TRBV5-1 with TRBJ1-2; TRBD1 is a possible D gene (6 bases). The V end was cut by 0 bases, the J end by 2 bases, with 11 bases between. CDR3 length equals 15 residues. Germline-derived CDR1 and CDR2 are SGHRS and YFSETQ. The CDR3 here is CASSLDGGGNYGYTF. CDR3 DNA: TGCGCCAGCAGCTTGGACGGAGGGGGAAACTATGGCTACACCTTC.

In nucleotides, the CDR3 is TGCGCCAGCAGCTCGATCACCCCGGGACAGGGTATTGGCAATCAGCCCCAGCATTTT. Encoded protein: CASSSITPGQGIGNQPQHF. This chain links TRBV5-1 with TRBJ1-5, with 9 bases lining up with TRBD1. The CDR3 loop spans 19 amino acids. V lost 3 bases and J lost 2; bases outside the gene matches: 15. Germline V lookup: CDR1 SGHRS, CDR2 YFSETQ.

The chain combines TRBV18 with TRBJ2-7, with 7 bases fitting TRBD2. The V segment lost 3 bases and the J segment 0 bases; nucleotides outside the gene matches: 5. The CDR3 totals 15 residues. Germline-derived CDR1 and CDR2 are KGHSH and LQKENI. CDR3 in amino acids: CASSPSTGGSYEQYF. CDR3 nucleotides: TGTGCCAGCTCACCTTCAACGGGGGGCTCCTACGAGCAGTACTTC.

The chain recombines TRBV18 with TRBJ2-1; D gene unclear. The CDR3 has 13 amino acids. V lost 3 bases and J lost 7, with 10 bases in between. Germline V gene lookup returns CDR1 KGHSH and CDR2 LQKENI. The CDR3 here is CASSPENWNEQFF. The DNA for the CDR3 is TGTGCCAGCTCACCCGAGAACTGGAATGAGCAGTTCTTC. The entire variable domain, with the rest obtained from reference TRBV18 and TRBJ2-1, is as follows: NAGVMQNPRHLVRRRGQEARLRCSPMKGHSHVYWYRQLPEEGLKFMVYLQKENIIDESGMPKERFSAEFPKEGPSILRIQQVVRGDSAAYFCASSPENWNEQFFGPGTRLTVL.

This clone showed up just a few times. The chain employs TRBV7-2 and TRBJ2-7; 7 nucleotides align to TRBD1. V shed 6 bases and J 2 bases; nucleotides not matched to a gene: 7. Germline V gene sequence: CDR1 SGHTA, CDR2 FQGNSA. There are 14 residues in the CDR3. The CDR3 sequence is CASRDPGQTYEQYF. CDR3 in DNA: TGTGCCAGCAGAGACCCGGGACAGACCTACGAGCAGTACTTC.

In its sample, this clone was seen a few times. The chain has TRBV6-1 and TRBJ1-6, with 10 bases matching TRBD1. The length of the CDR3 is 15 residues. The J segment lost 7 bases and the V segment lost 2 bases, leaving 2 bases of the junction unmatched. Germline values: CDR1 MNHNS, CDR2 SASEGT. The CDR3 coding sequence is TGTGCCAGCAGTGAACTGGACAGGGGGAATTCACCCCTCCACTTT. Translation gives CASSELDRGNSPLHF.

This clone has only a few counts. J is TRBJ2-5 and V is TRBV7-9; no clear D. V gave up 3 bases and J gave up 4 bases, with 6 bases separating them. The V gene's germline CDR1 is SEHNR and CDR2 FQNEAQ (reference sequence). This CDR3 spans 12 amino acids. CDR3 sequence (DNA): TGTGCCAGCAGCTTTACGAGAGAGACCCAGTACTTC. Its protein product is CASSFTRETQYF. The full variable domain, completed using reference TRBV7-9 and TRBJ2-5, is DTGVSQNPRHKITKRGQNVTFRCDPISEHNRLYWYRQTLGQGPEFLTYFQNEAQLEKSRLLSDRFSAERPKGSFSTLEIQRTEQGDSAMYLCASSFTRETQYFGPGTRLLVL.

The CDR3 DNA reads as TGTGCCAGCAGCGGAACCGGGACAGGGCCCCAAGAGACCCAGTACTTC. Translation: CASSGTGTGPQETQYF. This sequence joins TRBV5-4 and TRBJ2-5, with TRBD1 matching over 9 bases. V gave up 4 bases and J gave up 1 base; unmatched junction bases: 8. CDR1 and CDR2 from the germline V gene are SGHNT and YYREEE (reference sequence). This CDR3 has 16 residues.

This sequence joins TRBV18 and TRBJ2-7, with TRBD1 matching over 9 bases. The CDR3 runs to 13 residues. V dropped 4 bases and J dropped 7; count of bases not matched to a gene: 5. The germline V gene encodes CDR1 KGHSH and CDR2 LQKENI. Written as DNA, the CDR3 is TGTGCCAGCTCACGGGACAGGGATAGTGAGCAGTACTTC. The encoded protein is CASSRDRDSEQYF.

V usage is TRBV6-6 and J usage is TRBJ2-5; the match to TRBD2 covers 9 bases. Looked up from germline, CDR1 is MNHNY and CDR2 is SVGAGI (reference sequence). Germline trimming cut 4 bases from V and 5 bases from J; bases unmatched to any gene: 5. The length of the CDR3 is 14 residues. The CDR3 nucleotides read TGTGCCAGCAGTTCCGGGACTAGCACGGAGACCCAGTACTTC. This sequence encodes CASSSGTSTETQYF.

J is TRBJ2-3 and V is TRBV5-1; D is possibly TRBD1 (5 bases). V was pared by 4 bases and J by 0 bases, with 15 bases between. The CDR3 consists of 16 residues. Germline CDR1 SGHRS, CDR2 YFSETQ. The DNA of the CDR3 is TGCGCCAGCAGCAGAACGACAGCATCTAGCACAGATACGCAGTATTTT. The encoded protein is CASSRTTASSTDTQYF.

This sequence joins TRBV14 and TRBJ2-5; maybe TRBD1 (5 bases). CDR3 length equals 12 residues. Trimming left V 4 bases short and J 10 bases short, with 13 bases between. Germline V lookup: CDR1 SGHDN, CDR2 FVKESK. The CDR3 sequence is CASSPDRQSQYF. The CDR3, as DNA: TGTGCCAGCAGCCCAGACAGACAGAGCCAGTACTTC.

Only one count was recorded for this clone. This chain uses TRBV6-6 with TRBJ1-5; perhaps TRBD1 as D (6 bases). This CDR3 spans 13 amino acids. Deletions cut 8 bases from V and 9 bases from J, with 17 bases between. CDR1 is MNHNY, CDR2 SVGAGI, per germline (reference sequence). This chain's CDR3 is CASGQGTPGPQHF. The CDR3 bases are TGTGCCAGCGGGCAGGGGACGCCTGGGCCCCAGCATTTT.

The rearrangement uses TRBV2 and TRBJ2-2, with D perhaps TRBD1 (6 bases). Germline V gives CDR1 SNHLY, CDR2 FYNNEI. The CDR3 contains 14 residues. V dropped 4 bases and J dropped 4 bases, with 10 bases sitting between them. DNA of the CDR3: TGTGCCAGCAGTGCCCAGGGGAGCACCGGGGAGCTGTTTTTT. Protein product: CASSAQGSTGELFF. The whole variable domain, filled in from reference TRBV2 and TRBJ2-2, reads EPEVTQTPSHQVTQMGQEVILRCVPISNHLYFYWYRQILGQKVEFLVSFYNNEISEKSEIFDDQFSVERPDGSNFTLKIRSTKLEDSAMYFCASSAQGSTGELFFGEGSRLTVL.

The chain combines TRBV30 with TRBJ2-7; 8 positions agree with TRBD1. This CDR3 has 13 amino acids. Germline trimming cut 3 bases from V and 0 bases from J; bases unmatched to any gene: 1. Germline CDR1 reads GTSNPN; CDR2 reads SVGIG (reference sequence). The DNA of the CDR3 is TGTGCCTGGAGGGACAGGGTCTCCTACGAGCAGTACTTC. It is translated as CAWRDRVSYEQYF.

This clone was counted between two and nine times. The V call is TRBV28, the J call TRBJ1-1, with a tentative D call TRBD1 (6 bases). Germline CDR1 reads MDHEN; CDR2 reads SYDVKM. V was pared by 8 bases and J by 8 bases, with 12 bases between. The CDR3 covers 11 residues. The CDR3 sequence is CASPSGTEAFF. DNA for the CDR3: TGTGCCAGCCCCTCCGGGACAGAAGCTTTCTTT.

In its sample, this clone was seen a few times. The DNA for the CDR3 is TGCGCCAGCAGCTTGGGACGGTACTCCTACGAGCAGTACTTC. Translated: CASSLGRYSYEQYF. The chain links TRBV5-1 to TRBJ2-7; unclear D gene. CDR3 length: 14 residues. Trimming left V 0 bases short and J 0 bases short, with 7 bases between. The germline V gene encodes CDR1 SGHRS and CDR2 YFSETQ.

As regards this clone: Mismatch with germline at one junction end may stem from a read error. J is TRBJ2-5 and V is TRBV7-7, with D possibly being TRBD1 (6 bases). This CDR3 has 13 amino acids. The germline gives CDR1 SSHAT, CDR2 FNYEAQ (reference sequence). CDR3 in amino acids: CASSWTEKETQYF. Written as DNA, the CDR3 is TGTGCTAGCAGCTGGACAGAGAAAGAGACCCAGTACTTC.

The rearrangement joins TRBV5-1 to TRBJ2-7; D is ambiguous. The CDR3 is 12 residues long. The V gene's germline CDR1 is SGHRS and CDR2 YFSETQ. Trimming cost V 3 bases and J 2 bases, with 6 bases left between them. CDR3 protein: CASSSNTYEQYF. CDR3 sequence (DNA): TGCGCCAGCAGCTCTAATACCTACGAGCAGTACTTC.

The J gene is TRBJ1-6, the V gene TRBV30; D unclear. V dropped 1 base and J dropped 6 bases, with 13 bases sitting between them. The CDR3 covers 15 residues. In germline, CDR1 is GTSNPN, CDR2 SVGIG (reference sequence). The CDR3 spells CAWSGTVRLNSPLHF. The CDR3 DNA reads TGTGCCTGGAGTGGGACCGTGAGGCTTAATTCACCCCTCCACTTT.

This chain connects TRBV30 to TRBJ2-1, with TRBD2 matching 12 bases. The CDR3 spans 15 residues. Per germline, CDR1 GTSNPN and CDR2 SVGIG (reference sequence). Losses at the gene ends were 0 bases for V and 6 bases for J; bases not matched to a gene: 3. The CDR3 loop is CAWSVLAGGVNEQFF. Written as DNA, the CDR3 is TGTGCCTGGAGTGTACTAGCGGGAGGAGTCAATGAGCAGTTCTTC. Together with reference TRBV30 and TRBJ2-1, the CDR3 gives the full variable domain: SQTIHQWPATLVQPVGSPLSLECTVEGTSNPNLYWYRQAAGRGLQLLFYSVGIGQISSEVPQNLSASRPQDRQFILSSKKLLLSDSGFYLCAWSVLAGGVNEQFFGPGTRLTVL.

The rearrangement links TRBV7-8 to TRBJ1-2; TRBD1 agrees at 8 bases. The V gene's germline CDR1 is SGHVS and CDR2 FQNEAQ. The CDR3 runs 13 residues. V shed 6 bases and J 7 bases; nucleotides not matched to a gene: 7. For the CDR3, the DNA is TGTGCCAGCAGTCCGGGACAGGATCGTGGCTACACCTTC. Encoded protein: CASSPGQDRGYTF.

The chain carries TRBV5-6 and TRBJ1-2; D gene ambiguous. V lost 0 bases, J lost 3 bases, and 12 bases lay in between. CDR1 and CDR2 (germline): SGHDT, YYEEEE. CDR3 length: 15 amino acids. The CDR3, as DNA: TGTGCCAGCAGCTTGGGCAGGACCATGGACTATGGCTACACCTTC. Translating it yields CASSLGRTMDYGYTF.

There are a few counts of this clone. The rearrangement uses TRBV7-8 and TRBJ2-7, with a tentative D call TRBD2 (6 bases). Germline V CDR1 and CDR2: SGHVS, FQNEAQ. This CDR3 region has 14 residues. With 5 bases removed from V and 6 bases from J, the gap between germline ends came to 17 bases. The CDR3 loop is CASSLRRGAREQYF. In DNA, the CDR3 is TGTGCCAGCAGCCTTCGGAGGGGAGCTCGCGAGCAGTACTTC.

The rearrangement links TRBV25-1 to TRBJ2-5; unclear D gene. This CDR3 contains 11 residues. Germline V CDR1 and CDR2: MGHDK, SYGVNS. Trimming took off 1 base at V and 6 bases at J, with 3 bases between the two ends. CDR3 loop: CASSESKTQYF. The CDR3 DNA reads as TGTGCCAGCAGTGAATCAAAGACCCAGTACTTC.